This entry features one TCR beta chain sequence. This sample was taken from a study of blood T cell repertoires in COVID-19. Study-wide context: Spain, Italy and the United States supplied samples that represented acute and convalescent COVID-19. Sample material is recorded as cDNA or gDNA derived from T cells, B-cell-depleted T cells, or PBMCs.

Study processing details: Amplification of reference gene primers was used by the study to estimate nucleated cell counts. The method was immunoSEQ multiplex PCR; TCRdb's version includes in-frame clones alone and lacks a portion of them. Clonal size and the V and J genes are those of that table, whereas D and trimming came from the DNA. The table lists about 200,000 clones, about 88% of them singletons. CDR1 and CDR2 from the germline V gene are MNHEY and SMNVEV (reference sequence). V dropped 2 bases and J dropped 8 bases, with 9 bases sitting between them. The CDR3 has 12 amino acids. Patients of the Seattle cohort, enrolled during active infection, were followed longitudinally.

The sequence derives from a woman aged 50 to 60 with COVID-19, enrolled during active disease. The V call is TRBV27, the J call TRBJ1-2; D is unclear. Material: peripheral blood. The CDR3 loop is CASSLEYEGYTF. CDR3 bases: TGTGCCAGCAGTTTAGAGTACGAGGGCTACACCTTC.